Listed here are 28 T cell receptor beta chains from one sample, sequenced in a study of somatic mutations in cytotoxic T cells in rheumatoid arthritis. Repertoires were generated with immunoSEQ multiplex PCR, while TCRdb's copy carries only in-frame clones and drops some. The sample carries approximately 7,900 clones, approximately 70% recorded once. What was sequenced was CD8+ T cells sorted from blood. These receptors were collected from an adult with rheumatoid arthritis.

A note on this clone: The germline gene is not matched at one end of the junction; a read error may be the cause. This CDR3 is CASSLRGADSYNELFF. DNA for the CDR3: TGTGCCAGCAGCTTAAGGGGTGCTGACTCCTACAATGAGCTGTTCTTC. V usage is TRBV11-3 and J usage is TRBJ2-1, with D tentatively TRBD1 (5 bases). The germline V gene has CDR1 SGHNT and CDR2 YENEEA. This CDR3 has 16 amino acids. Variable domain in full (rest from reference TRBV11-3 and TRBJ2-1): EAGVVQSPRYKIIEKKQPVAFWCNPISGHNTLYWYLQNLGQGPELLIRYENEEAVDDSQLPKDRFSAERLKGVDSTLKIQPAELGDSAVYLCASSLRGADSYNELFFGPGTRLTVL.

The V gene is TRBV28, the J gene TRBJ1-1; D not resolved. The germline V gene encodes CDR1 MDHEN and CDR2 SYDVKM. Trimming took 10 bases from V and 3 from J, leaving 12 bases between them. This CDR3 comprises 12 residues. DNA for the CDR3: TGTGCCACCGGCGGGATTTACACTGAAGCTTTCTTT. It specifies CATGGIYTEAFF. The full variable domain, completed using reference TRBV28 and TRBJ1-1, is DVKVTQSSRYLVKRTGEKVFLECVQDMDHENMFWYRQDPGLGLRLIYFSYDVKMKEKGDIPEGYSVSREKKERFSLILESASTNQTSMYLCATGGIYTEAFFGQGTRLTVV.

The chain employs TRBV7-6 and TRBJ2-5, with D perhaps given as TRBD1 or TRBD2 (7 bases each). Trimming took off 4 bases at V and 5 bases at J, with 14 bases between the two ends. In germline, CDR1 is SGHVS, CDR2 FNYEAQ. This CDR3 is built from 14 residues. CDR3 residues: CASSSGGEVETQYF. The CDR3 DNA sequence: TGTGCCAGCAGCTCAGGGGGGGAAGTCGAGACCCAGTACTTC.

The CDR3 reads CASMFQNTGELFF. CDR3 DNA: TGTGCTAGTATGTTCCAGAACACCGGGGAGCTGTTTTTT. The chain employs TRBV12-5 and TRBJ2-2; D gene ambiguous. Trimming shortened V by 8 bases and J by 1 base, and 8 bases separated the two germline ends. CDR3 length: 13 residues. Germline CDR1 and CDR2: LGHNT and FRNRAP.

The table lists this clone with a count of one. The V call is TRBV5-4, the J call TRBJ1-2, with no clear D. Germline V lookup: CDR1 SGHNT, CDR2 YYREEE (reference sequence). Trimming stripped 0 bases from V and 4 bases from J, with 13 bases between. This CDR3 region has 15 residues. The CDR3 nucleotides read TGTGCCAGCAGCTTGGGGGCGCAGCCAATCTATGGCTACACCTTC. Amino acids: CASSLGAQPIYGYTF. Together with reference TRBV5-4 and TRBJ1-2, the CDR3 gives the full variable domain: ETGVTQSPTHLIKTRGQQVTLRCSSQSGHNTVSWYQQALGQGPQFIFQYYREEENGRGNFPPRFSGLQFPNYSSELNVNALELDDSALYLCASSLGAQPIYGYTFGSGTRLTVV.

The chain has TRBV19 and TRBJ1-2; TRBD1 is a possible D gene (6 bases). The CDR3 loop spans 17 amino acids. In germline, CDR1 is LNHDA, CDR2 SQIVND (reference sequence). V was pared by 0 bases and J by 5 bases, with 19 bases between. The CDR3 loop is CASSIDLWRTDLYGYTF. In DNA, the CDR3 is TGTGCCAGTAGTATAGATCTATGGAGGACAGACCTTTATGGCTACACCTTC.

This clone came up a few times. V is TRBV9 and J is TRBJ2-3, with D perhaps TRBD2 (5 bases). The CDR3 is 15 residues long. The germline V gene encodes CDR1 SGDLS and CDR2 YYNGEE. V lost 2 bases, J lost 0 bases, and 10 bases lay in between. CDR3 region: CASSVWGVSTDTQYF. DNA of the CDR3: TGTGCCAGCAGCGTGTGGGGAGTAAGCACAGATACGCAGTATTTT.

This clone was seen only once. The chain combines TRBV27 with TRBJ2-5, with D unclear. The germline CDR1 and CDR2 sequences are MNHEY and SMNVEV (reference sequence). The germline V and J ends were trimmed by 5 bases and 4 bases, with 8 bases remaining between them. The CDR3 has 12 residues. The CDR3 sequence is CASSGALETQYF. CDR3 nucleotide sequence: TGTGCCAGCAGTGGAGCCCTAGAGACCCAGTACTTC.

The chain joins TRBV6-1 to TRBJ2-7; D tentatively fits TRBD1 or TRBD2 (6 bases each). The V gene's germline CDR1 is MNHNS and CDR2 SASEGT. V lost 6 bases and J lost 4, with 19 bases in between. The CDR3 length is 15 residues. The CDR3 DNA sequence: TGTGCCAGCAGCGCAGACGGGGGCATCTTTTACGAGCAGTACTTC. Protein: CASSADGGIFYEQYF.

The chain carries TRBV4-1 and TRBJ1-5; D not resolved. The CDR3 is 13 amino acids. V lost 0 bases and J 4 bases, leaving 4 bases between the germline ends. The germline CDR1 and CDR2 sequences are MGHRA and YSYEKL. CDR3 in amino acids: CASSQDLNQPQHF. The CDR3 DNA reads TGCGCCAGCAGCCAAGATTTAAATCAGCCCCAGCATTTT.

The rearrangement links TRBV7-9 to TRBJ1-2; possibly TRBD1 for D (6 bases). Trimming stripped 2 bases from V and 4 bases from J, with 11 bases between. Germline CDR1 SEHNR, CDR2 FQNEAQ (reference sequence). The CDR3 covers 14 residues. CDR3 sequence reads: CASSLKGGAYGYTF. The CDR3 DNA is TGTGCCAGCAGCTTAAAGGGGGGGGCCTATGGCTACACCTTC. Variable domain in full (rest from reference TRBV7-9 and TRBJ1-2): DTGVSQNPRHKITKRGQNVTFRCDPISEHNRLYWYRQTLGQGPEFLTYFQNEAQLEKSRLLSDRFSAERPKGSFSTLEIQRTEQGDSAMYLCASSLKGGAYGYTFGSGTRLTVV.

This clone came up a few times. V and J are TRBV9 and TRBJ2-7, with D unresolved. Deletions cut 0 bases from V and 3 bases from J, with 7 bases between. The CDR3 length is 13 residues. The germline V gene has CDR1 SGDLS and CDR2 YYNGEE. CDR3 DNA sequence: TGTGCCAGCAGCGTAGCGGATCGCTACGAGCAGTACTTC. Protein: CASSVADRYEQYF.

The chain is built from TRBV28 and TRBJ2-3; no firm D call. Trimming left V 5 bases short and J 2 bases short, with 23 bases between. This CDR3 is 18 amino acids long. Germline CDR1 reads MDHEN; CDR2 reads SYDVKM. CDR3 sequence reads: CASSRALRRPGYTDTQYF. The CDR3 DNA reads as TGTGCCAGCAGTAGGGCGTTAAGAAGACCTGGTTACACAGATACGCAGTATTTT.

The rearrangement joins TRBV5-4 to TRBJ1-1; possible D gene TRBD1, 5 bases. CDR1 SGHNT and CDR2 YYREEE come from the germline V gene (reference sequence). Deletions cut 10 bases from V and 3 bases from J, with 16 bases between. CDR3 length: 13 amino acids. As DNA, the CDR3 is TGTGCCGGAAAGGTAGGGGACGACACTGAAGCTTTCTTT. This translates into CAGKVGDDTEAFF.

V is TRBV6-5 and J is TRBJ1-5; D is unresolved. The CDR3 is made up of 14 amino acids. Germline CDR1 and CDR2: MNHEY and SVGAGI. Trimming left V 6 bases short and J 1 base short, with 10 bases between. Here the CDR3 reads CASSIDGSNQPQHF. CDR3 coding DNA: TGTGCCAGCAGCATTGACGGCAGCAATCAGCCCCAGCATTTT.

V is TRBV4-1 and J is TRBJ2-7; D gene unclear. There are 15 residues in the CDR3. Germline CDR1 MGHRA, CDR2 YSYEKL. V lost 0 bases to trimming and J lost 0 bases, with 9 bases between them. The CDR3 coding sequence is TGCGCCAGCAGCCAAGATAAAACGGGCTCCTACGAGCAGTACTTC. As protein: CASSQDKTGSYEQYF.

This chain joins TRBV28 and TRBJ2-5; 8 bases line up with TRBD2. Germline V CDR1 and CDR2: MDHEN, SYDVKM. This CDR3 is built from 15 residues. Trimming removed 6 bases from V and 5 bases from J; junction bases left unmatched: 11. In DNA form, the CDR3 reads TGTGCCAGCAGCCCACTAGCGGATGTTATGGAGACCCAGTACTTC. This codes for CASSPLADVMETQYF.

The table lists this clone with a few counts. The chain links TRBV19 to TRBJ1-1, with 7 bases fitting TRBD1. From germline, CDR1 is LNHDA and CDR2 SQIVND (reference sequence). CDR3 length: 16 amino acids. V lost 3 bases and J lost 1; bases outside the gene matches: 8. The CDR3 spells CASSIFVGQTNTEAFF. The CDR3 DNA reads as TGTGCCAGTAGTATCTTCGTGGGACAGACGAACACTGAAGCTTTCTTT.

The chain employs TRBV7-8 and TRBJ2-3; unclear D gene. This CDR3 comprises 13 residues. The ends were cut back, 4 bases at V and 1 base at J, with 6 bases in the middle. The germline gives CDR1 SGHVS, CDR2 FQNEAQ. The CDR3 bases are TGTGCCAGCAGCTCTCAGGGCACAGATACGCAGTATTTT. This encodes CASSSQGTDTQYF.

The gene calls are TRBV10-3 and TRBJ2-2; 7 bases are a match to TRBD1. The CDR3 runs 15 residues. The germline V gene has CDR1 ENHRY and CDR2 SYGVKD. J lost 3 bases, V lost 5 bases, and 6 bases had no gene match. CDR3 in DNA: TGTGCCATCAGTTCGACAGGGACAGACACCGGGGAGCTGTTTTTT. It translates to CAISSTGTDTGELFF.

This clone was picked up a small number of times. The genes are TRBV7-9 and TRBJ2-7; perhaps TRBD1 as D (6 bases). Germline lookup yields CDR1 SEHNR and CDR2 FQNEAQ (reference sequence). V lost 1 base and J lost 2, with 12 bases in between. The CDR3 sequence is 15 residues long. The CDR3 reads CASSLVEGDTYEQYF. Written as DNA, the CDR3 is TGTGCCAGCAGCTTAGTCGAGGGGGATACCTACGAGCAGTACTTC.

Only one count was recorded for this clone. This chain connects TRBV5-1 to TRBJ2-2; D call uncertain. The CDR3 runs to 14 residues. V lost 0 bases to trimming and J lost 1 base, with 4 bases between them. Germline CDR1 is SGHRS and CDR2 is YFSETQ. CDR3 residues: CASSLVRNTGELFF. CDR3 sequence (DNA): TGCGCCAGCAGCTTGGTTAGGAACACCGGGGAGCTGTTTTTT.

This clone is deemed medium-sized. The CDR3 sequence: CASSLFSPPRDEQFF. The CDR3 region has the DNA TGTGCCAGCAGTTTATTTAGTCCCCCTCGGGATGAGCAGTTCTTC. The chain is built from TRBV27 and TRBJ2-1, with D hard to call. Germline-derived CDR1 and CDR2 are MNHEY and SMNVEV (reference sequence). CDR3 length: 15 amino acids. Between the trimmed V and J ends, which lost 1 base and 8 bases, there was a span of 15 bases.

The chain links TRBV6-4 to TRBJ2-2; maybe TRBD2 (5 bases). The V end was cut by 0 bases, the J end by 7 bases, with 6 bases between. There are 13 residues in the CDR3. Germline V gene data show CDR1 as MRHNA and CDR2 as SNTAGT. The CDR3 spells CASSDSEVGELFF. The CDR3, as DNA: TGTGCCAGCAGTGACTCGGAGGTCGGGGAGCTGTTTTTT.

V gene TRBV9 combines with J gene TRBJ2-7; D might be TRBD2 (5 bases). The CDR3 totals 15 residues. The germline gives CDR1 SGDLS, CDR2 YYNGEE. V was cut by 0 bases and J by 7 bases, with 17 bases left in between. Written as DNA, the CDR3 is TGTGCCAGCAGCGTAGGGCCGGGATCCCTCTGGGAGCAGTACTTC. As protein: CASSVGPGSLWEQYF.

V gene TRBV4-1 combines with J gene TRBJ2-1, with 11 bases fitting TRBD2. The CDR3 sequence is 17 residues long. The V gene's germline CDR1 is MGHRA and CDR2 YSYEKL. The V gene end was trimmed by 1 base and the J gene end by 6 bases; junction bases not matched to a gene: 8. In DNA form, the CDR3 reads TGCGCCAGCAGCCAAGGGGCTAGCGGGGGGCCAGTCAATGAGCAGTTCTTC. This translates into CASSQGASGGPVNEQFF.

This clone was seen more than once but under ten times. This chain uses TRBV10-3 with TRBJ1-5, with 8 bases fitting TRBD1. The CDR3 totals 13 residues. J lost 7 bases, V lost 5 bases, and 4 bases had no gene match. The germline V gene has CDR1 ENHRY and CDR2 SYGVKD. As DNA, the CDR3 is TGTGCCATCAGTCTTTCAGGGGGCCAGCCCCAGCATTTT. It codes for CAISLSGGQPQHF.

The chain uses TRBV28 and TRBJ2-3; 10 nucleotides agree with TRBD2. This CDR3 comprises 16 residues. V lost 5 bases to trimming and J lost 4 bases; unmatched junction nucleotides: 9. Germline loops: CDR1 MDHEN, CDR2 SYDVKM. In DNA form, the CDR3 reads TGTGCCAGCAGTCCTTTCGAGCGGGGGGGCCCAGATACGCAGTATTTT. This encodes CASSPFERGGPDTQYF.